This T cell receptor (beta chain) was obtained from a study of T cell repertoires in cytomegalovirus infection. About the research overall: Matching HLA type and CMV infection were both indicated by public TCR beta signatures.

Via MiXCR, TCRdb re-called the reads, giving one row per CDR3 protein. The repertoire includes nearly 700,000 distinct CDR3 sequences, approximately 33% of them detected once, and roughly 20% sits in the top ten. About this clonotype: Antigen specificity is unknown.

Between the trimmed V and J ends, which lost 6 bases and 14 bases, there was a span of 17 bases. The CDR3 consists of 12 residues. CDR1 is MNHNS, CDR2 SASEGT, per germline. The sequencing used cultured PBMCs, collected from culture after CMV antigen stimulation. This receptor was obtained from a human donor in good health (CMV status not recorded). Some clones in this sample may be carry-over from other donors' samples. The rearrangement joins TRBV6-1 to TRBJ2-1, with D possibly being TRBD1 or TRBD2 (5 bases each). CDR3 sequence (DNA): TGTGCCAGCAGATTAGACGGGACCCCTAAGTTCTTC. It encodes CASRLDGTPKFF.